The clone carrying this TCR beta chain has just a few counts. The CDR3 loop spans 14 amino acids. Trimming removed 5 bases at V and 3 bases at J, with 13 bases between. Looked up from germline, CDR1 is SGHVS and CDR2 is FNYEAQ. The entry originates in a study of cytomegalovirus exposure and HLA in healthy donors. The PCR was carried out with 60 Vbeta primers and 13 Jbeta primers. The table came from immunoSEQ multiplex PCR; TCRdb's copy has only in-frame clones and leaves some out. The sample contains roughly 110,000 clones, over 75% of which appear only once. The sequence came from a male donor in good health and CMV-seronegative. The V and J genes are TRBV7-6 and TRBJ1-2; possible D gene TRBD1, 6 bases. Source material: PBMCs. CDR3 amino acids: CASSQVPGDYGYTF. The CDR3, as DNA: TGTGCCAGCAGCCAGGTCCCAGGGGACTATGGCTACACCTTC.